The present T cell receptor beta chain was sequenced within a study of blood T cells in healthy people across ages. Findings of the study overall: In older individuals, TCR beta diversity per million T cells was lower, falling roughly linearly with age. Relative to aged donors, long-lived donors carried more naive CD4+ cells and displayed higher diversity.

As regards this clonotype: Its antigen remains unidentified. Germline and junction disagree at one end, which may indicate a read error.

Together with a sample-barcoded 5' primer, a J-beta primer mix was included in a second PCR lasting roughly 6 to 12 cycles. TCRdb re-called the 5' RACE reads through MiXCR, storing one row per CDR3 protein. The sample has about 2 million distinct CDR3 sequences; about 49% are singletons. The CDR3 contains 15 residues. CDR1 and CDR2 from the germline V gene are SGHRS and YFSETQ. The TCR comes from a woman aged 40 to 55 in good health. Specimen: blood. The chain carries TRBV5-1 and TRBJ2-3, with D perhaps TRBD2 (5 bases). This CDR3 reads CAGSLEVGGTDTQYF. The CDR3 DNA reads TGCGCCGGCAGCTTGGAAGTGGGAGGCACAGATACGCAGTATTTT.